This T cell receptor beta chain stems from a study of regulatory T cells in long-lasting Graves disease. The study, taken as a whole, reports: Persistent disease showed a preference for TRBV28, TRBJ1-2 and TRBJ2-5.

Noted time point: newly diagnosed GD, antithyroid drugs for less than 3 months. There was RNA extracted from PBMCs, and the TCR library was made from it. The guidelines of the American Thyroid Association were the basis for diagnosing Graves' disease. Investigators prepared the TCR beta libraries by applying iRepertoire HTBI primers and Arm-PCR of CDR3 regions. TCRdb re-analysed the multiplex PCR reads in MiXCR, keeping a single row per CDR3 protein. The sample lists roughly 360,000 distinct CDR3 sequences; about 11% were seen once. This clonotype has at least ten counts. Its antigen is unidentified. Germline CDR1 MNHNS, CDR2 SASEGT. V lost 5 bases, J lost 7 bases, and 8 bases stayed unmatched. The CDR3 extends over 14 amino acids. The data were also submitted as part of a second study, on T cells in Graves' hyperthyroidism and ophthalmopathy. Per that study: Classification by a 13 V-J model distinguished ophthalmopathy from stable hyperthyroidism.

The input for sequencing was peripheral blood mononuclear cells (PBMCs), taken at new diagnosis, from a patient treated with antithyroid drugs. This receptor was obtained from a woman under 30 with Graves disease. This chain links TRBV6-1 with TRBJ1-1, with 9 bases matching TRBD1. CDR3 residues: CASSRRDRVYEAFF. The CDR3 DNA sequence: TGTGCCAGCAGTCGCCGGGACAGGGTGTATGAAGCTTTCTTT.